The 12 T cell receptor beta chains below all came from one sample that was sequenced in a study of blood T cell repertoires in COVID-19. Clones were read by immunoSEQ multiplex PCR, and TCRdb kept only the in-frame ones, dropping some. The sample carries around 52,000 clones, around 80% recorded once. The sequenced sample was peripheral blood. All receptors derive from an elderly woman with acute or convalescent COVID-19.

This sequence joins TRBV3-1 (or the pseudogene TRBV3-2) and TRBJ2-2, with 7 bases fitting TRBD2. The CDR3 totals 16 residues. V gave up 4 bases and J gave up 3 bases; unmatched junction bases: 8. Per the germline V gene, CDR1 is LGHDT and CDR2 is YNNKEL (reference sequence). The CDR3 DNA follows: TGTGCCAGCAGCCCTGTCGGGACTACCTACACCGGGGAGCTGTTTTTT. Encoded protein: CASSPVGTTYTGELFF.

This clone was observed once. The chain uses TRBV25-1 and TRBJ2-6; a possible D gene is TRBD1 (6 bases). The CDR3 covers 15 residues. Trimming took 5 bases from V and 0 from J, leaving 8 bases between them. Per the germline V gene, CDR1 is MGHDK and CDR2 is SYGVNS. The CDR3 nucleotides read TGTGCCAGCAGTACAGGGTACTCTGGGGCCAACGTCCTGACTTTC. This codes for CASSTGYSGANVLTF.

The chain employs TRBV7-9 and TRBJ2-5, with 7 bases fitting TRBD1. The germline gives CDR1 SEHNR, CDR2 FQNEAQ (reference sequence). There are 15 residues in the CDR3. After removal of 1 base from V and 1 base from J, the junction contained 3 bases not matched to a gene. CDR3 DNA: TGTGCCAGCAGCTTAGATCGGGACAGCCAAGAGACCCAGTACTTC. This codes for CASSLDRDSQETQYF.

The chain couples TRBV6-1 to TRBJ2-7, with D perhaps TRBD1 (5 bases). The V end was cut by 2 bases, the J end by 5 bases, with 7 bases between. CDR1 is MNHNS, CDR2 SASEGT, per germline. This CDR3 spans 12 amino acids. CDR3 residues: CASSEQGDEQYF. Here the CDR3 DNA reads TGTGCCAGCAGTGAACAGGGCGACGAGCAGTACTTC.

The rearrangement joins TRBV27 to TRBJ1-1, with 10 bases fitting TRBD1. CDR3 length equals 15 residues. CDR1 is MNHEY, CDR2 SMNVEV, per germline (reference sequence). Trimming cost V 3 bases and J 1 base; bases outside gene matches: 2. CDR3 in DNA: TGTGCCAGCAGTTTGACAGGGGGCTCGAACACTGAAGCTTTCTTT. It encodes CASSLTGGSNTEAFF.

The rearrangement links TRBV29-1 to TRBJ1-2; perhaps TRBD1 as D (5 bases). Trimming left V 3 bases short and J 6 bases short, with 11 bases between. The V gene's germline CDR1 is SQVTM and CDR2 ANQGSEA. The CDR3 is 12 amino acids. The CDR3 DNA reads as TGCAGCGTTGATTTCAGGGTGGATGGCTACACCTTC. This translates into CSVDFRVDGYTF.

This sequence joins TRBV9 and TRBJ1-1, with TRBD1 matching over 8 bases. V lost 7 bases and J lost 0; bases outside the gene matches: 5. Germline V lookup: CDR1 SGDLS, CDR2 YYNGEE. This CDR3 has 14 amino acids. CDR3 nucleotide sequence: TGTGCCAGCGGACAGGGTAGAATGAACACTGAAGCTTTCTTT. Residues: CASGQGRMNTEAFF.

This clone was recorded a few times. This chain links TRBV11-3 with TRBJ2-1; 7 nucleotides match TRBD2. The V and J ends lost 0 bases and 0 bases, in that order; junction bases with no gene match: 2. CDR1 and CDR2 from the germline V gene are SGHNT and YENEEA. CDR3 length: 16 amino acids. The CDR3 DNA reads as TGTGCCAGCAGCTTAGAGGGCGGGAGCTCCTACAATGAGCAGTTCTTC. Encoded protein: CASSLEGGSSYNEQFF. Based on the CDR3 plus reference TRBV11-3 and TRBJ2-1, the full variable domain is EAGVVQSPRYKIIEKKQPVAFWCNPISGHNTLYWYLQNLGQGPELLIRYENEEAVDDSQLPKDRFSAERLKGVDSTLKIQPAELGDSAVYLCASSLEGGSSYNEQFFGPGTRLTVL.

The rearrangement joins TRBV29-1 to TRBJ1-5; D is undetermined. Trimming took off 6 bases at V and 4 bases at J, with 16 bases between the two ends. The germline CDR1 and CDR2 sequences are SQVTM and ANQGSEA. CDR3 length: 14 residues. CDR3 nucleotide sequence: TGCAGCGTGAAGTTAAGGGCGGGTAATCAGCCCCAGCATTTT. Its protein product is CSVKLRAGNQPQHF.

This chain links TRBV7-9 with TRBJ1-2; 8 nucleotides align to TRBD1. The germline CDR1 and CDR2 sequences are SEHNR and FQNEAQ (reference sequence). This CDR3 contains 14 residues. The V gene end was trimmed by 1 base and the J gene end by 5 bases; junction bases not matched to a gene: 3. In nucleotides, the CDR3 is TGTGCCAGCAGCTTAGAGCAGGGGGCGTATGGCTACACCTTC. Its translation is CASSLEQGAYGYTF.

The chain has TRBV3-1 (or the pseudogene TRBV3-2) and TRBJ2-5; 8 nucleotides align to TRBD2. The germline V gene has CDR1 LGHDT and CDR2 YNNKEL (reference sequence). The CDR3 loop spans 16 amino acids. The junction had 16 bases not matched to a gene; V was cut back by 4 bases and J by 9 bases. The CDR3 DNA reads as TGTGCCAGCAGCCCCCCGGTAGCGGGGTTATCGGGGGCCCAGTACTTC. This encodes CASSPPVAGLSGAQYF.

The chain combines TRBV28 with TRBJ1-2; unclear D gene. The CDR3 covers 11 residues. The germline gives CDR1 MDHEN, CDR2 SYDVKM. The ends were cut back, 4 bases at V and 6 bases at J, with 6 bases in the middle. Here the CDR3 DNA reads TGTGCCAGCAGTTGGCAGAATGGCTACACCTTC. This gives the protein CASSWQNGYTF.